This is a list of T cell receptor beta chains from one sample in a study of post-analysis software for immune sequencing data. TCRdb analysed the PCR reads with MiXCR anew, one entry per CDR3 protein. Among 750,000 to 950,000 distinct CDR3 sequences, about 57% were seen once, and the ten largest hold roughly 4.4%. Material: blood. Receptor source: a girl aged 10 to 17 with multiple sclerosis. Each CDR3 is given with its conserved first and last residue. D genes are given only for firm matches. A clone size is listed for some rows: how often the clone was seen (once, few, many), or a class if it is expanded.

D gene | J gene | V gene | CDR3 length | clone size | CDR3 DNA | CDR3 protein
- | TRBJ2-3 | TRBV20-1 | 14 | - | TGCAGTGCTAGAGATACAGACTCTACGGATACGCAGTATTTT | CSARDTDSTDTQYF
- | TRBJ2-3 | TRBV4-2 | 15 | - | TGTGCCAGCAGCCAAGATGGTAAGAGGACAGATACGCAGTATTTT | CASSQDGKRTDTQYF
TRBD2 | TRBJ2-3 | TRBV7-9 | 16 | - | TGTGCCAGCAGCCCGCAGAGACTAGCGTCCACAGATACGCAGTATTTT | CASSPQRLASTDTQYF
- | TRBJ2-3 | TRBV11-2 | 20 | - | TGTGCCAGCAGCTTAGAAGTCGAAGTCCGGGTTGGGGGCAGCACAGATACGCAGTATTTT | CASSLEVEVRVGGSTDTQYF
- | TRBJ2-1 | TRBV6-2/TRBV6-3 | 14 | - | TGTGCCAGTACCTTAGGGAGCGCCTACAATGAGCAGTTCTTC | CASTLGSAYNEQFF
TRBD1 | TRBJ2-1 | TRBV6-4 | 17 | - | TGTGCCAGCAGTGACGGCCCTCAGGGACAGGGGTACAATGAGCAGTTCTTC | CASSDGPQGQGYNEQFF
TRBD2 | TRBJ2-5 | TRBV4-2 | 16 | few | TGTGCCAGCAGCCAAGAAGCGGGGTCGCGCCAAGAGACCCAGTACTTC | CASSQEAGSRQETQYF
- | TRBJ1-2 | TRBV24-1 | 12 | few | TGTGCCACCAGTGATCCGGGATATGGCTACACCTTC | CATSDPGYGYTF
- | TRBJ1-1 | TRBV29-1 | 13 | - | TGCAGCGTGCATGGGGTTATGAACACTGAAGCTTTCTTT | CSVHGVMNTEAFF
- | TRBJ2-1 | TRBV20-1 | 13 | - | TGCAGTGTTAGGGCTCTATCCTACAATGAGCAGTTCTTC | CSVRALSYNEQFF
TRBD1 | TRBJ1-5 | TRBV10-3 | 15 | few | TGTGCCATCAAGAACGACAGGGGGGACAATCAGCCCCAGCATTTT | CAIKNDRGDNQPQHF
TRBD1 | TRBJ1-1 | TRBV20-1 | 14 | - | TGCAGTGCGTCGGGGACAGGGTGGGACACTGAAGCTTTCTTT | CSASGTGWDTEAFF
- | TRBJ1-1 | TRBV29-1 | 14 | - | TGCAGCACCAGGGATTTAGGTCGAGGCACTGAAGCTTTCTTT | CSTRDLGRGTEAFF
- | TRBJ2-1 | TRBV29-1 | 12 | few | TGCAGCGTTGCCCCTCTTACCAATGAGCAGTTCTTC | CSVAPLTNEQFF
- | TRBJ2-5 | TRBV20-1 | 14 | few | TGCAGTGCTAGCCCCCCGCTAGCCCAAGAGACCCAGTACTTC | CSASPPLAQETQYF
- | TRBJ2-7 | TRBV15 | 13 | few | TGTGCCACCAGCGCGGGTGGATCCTACGAGCAGTACTTC | CATSAGGSYEQYF
TRBD1 | TRBJ2-7 | TRBV15 | 17 | few | TGTGCCACATCCGACAGGGGATCCCCAAGAATTCCATACGAGCAGTACTTC | CATSDRGSPRIPYEQYF
- | TRBJ2-6 | TRBV24-1 | 14 | few | TGTGCCACCAGTCATGGATCTGGGGCCAACGTCCTGACTTTC | CATSHGSGANVLTF
- | TRBJ1-5 | TRBV6-6 | 15 | - | TGTGCCAGCACCTTAAGGGGGTCGAGCAATCAGCCCCAGCATTTT | CASTLRGSSNQPQHF
- | TRBJ2-7 | TRBV10-3 | 15 | - | TGTGCCATCAGTGGGGGTGGGCGGGACGCCTACGAGCAGTACTTC | CAISGGGRDAYEQYF
- | TRBJ1-2 | TRBV5-1 | 13 | - | TGCGCCAGCAGCAAAGGACAGCTCTATGGCTACACCTTC | CASSKGQLYGYTF
TRBD2 | TRBJ2-1 | TRBV20-1 | 18 | - | TGCAGTGCTAGAGCGGGCGGGAGGTTTATTTCCTCCTACAATGAGCAGTTCTTC | CSARAGGRFISSYNEQFF
- | TRBJ2-2 | TRBV7-2 | 15 | few | TGTGCCAGCAGAAAAGGGGATCTAATCACCGGGGAGCTGTTTTTT | CASRKGDLITGELFF
- | TRBJ2-7 | TRBV18 | 15 | - | TGTGCCAGCTCACCGGGGAGTGGGGGACTCTACGAGCAGTACTTC | CASSPGSGGLYEQYF
TRBD2 | TRBJ2-7 | TRBV29-1 | 13 | many | TGCAGCGTTGTGTCGACTAGCGGGATTGAGCAGTACTTC | CSVVSTSGIEQYF
- | TRBJ1-2 | TRBV4-1 | 15 | few | TGCGCCAGCTCCCGCGGGGAAGGGGCTGACTATGGCTACACCTTC | CASSRGEGADYGYTF
- | TRBJ2-7 | TRBV29-1 | 12 | - | TGCAGCGTGTGCGAGGAGAGGTACGAGCAGTACTTC | CSVCEERYEQYF
- | TRBJ1-3 | TRBV5-1 | 14 | few | TGCGCCAGCAGCATAGACATCGAGGCGAACACCATATATTTT | CASSIDIEANTIYF
TRBD2 | TRBJ2-1 | TRBV29-1 | 16 | - | TGCAGCGTTGGTGGCGGGAGGGCCCTCTCCTACAATGAGCAGTTCTTC | CSVGGGRALSYNEQFF
- | TRBJ1-2 | TRBV20-1 | 14 | few | TGCAGTGCTAGAGATCGGACGGGAATCGCTGGCTACACCTTC | CSARDRTGIAGYTF
- | TRBJ2-5 | TRBV29-1 | 13 | few | TGCAGCGTTCACGGGCGGGGCCAAGAGACCCAGTACTTC | CSVHGRGQETQYF
- | TRBJ2-5 | TRBV12-3/TRBV12-4 | 15 | - | TGTGCCAGCAGTTTAGTAGAGGGATACCAAGAGACCCAGTACTTC | CASSLVEGYQETQYF
- | TRBJ1-2 | TRBV7-9 | 16 | - | TGTGCCAGCAGCTTAGATACAGCAGGTCACGCGTATGGCTACACCTTC | CASSLDTAGHAYGYTF